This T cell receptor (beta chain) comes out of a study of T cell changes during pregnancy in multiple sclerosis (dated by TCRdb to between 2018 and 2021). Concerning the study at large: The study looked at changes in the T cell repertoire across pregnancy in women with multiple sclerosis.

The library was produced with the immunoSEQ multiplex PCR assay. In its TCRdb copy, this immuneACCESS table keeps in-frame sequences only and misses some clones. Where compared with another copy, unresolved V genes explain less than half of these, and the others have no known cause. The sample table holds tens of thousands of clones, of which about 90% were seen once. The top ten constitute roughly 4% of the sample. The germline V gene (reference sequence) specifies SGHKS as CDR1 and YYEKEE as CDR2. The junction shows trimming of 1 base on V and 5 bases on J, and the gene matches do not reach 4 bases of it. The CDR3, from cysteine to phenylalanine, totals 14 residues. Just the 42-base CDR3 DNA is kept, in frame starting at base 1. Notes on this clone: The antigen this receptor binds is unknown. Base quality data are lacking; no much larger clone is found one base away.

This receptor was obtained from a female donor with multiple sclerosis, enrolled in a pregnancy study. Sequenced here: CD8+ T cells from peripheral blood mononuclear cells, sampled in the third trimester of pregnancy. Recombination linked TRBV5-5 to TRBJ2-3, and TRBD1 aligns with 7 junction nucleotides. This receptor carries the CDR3 CASSLSAGGDTQYF. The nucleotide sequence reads TGTGCCAGCAGCTTGTCGGCAGGGGGAGATACGCAGTATTTT.